This T cell receptor (beta chain) was sequenced in a study of response to subunit inactivated influenza vaccine. Findings and limits, study-wide: The authors put forward the suggestion that each seasonal influenza vaccination may bring in only a limited number of new T cells.

TCRdb ran MiXCR on the RT-PCR reads and lists one entry per CDR3 protein. The table has around 530,000 distinct CDR3 sequences, about 10% seen once; the top ten hold approximately 10%. This clonotype occurred a few times. The antigen remains undetermined. The CDR3 runs 13 residues. The V end was cut by 0 bases, the J end by 6 bases, with 10 bases between. Germline V gene sequence: CDR1 SGHRS, CDR2 YFSETQ. This receptor was taken from a man in his fifties who received an inactivated influenza vaccine. The V gene is TRBV5-1, the J gene TRBJ2-7, with a tentative D call TRBD2 (6 bases). The source material was PBMCs from blood, sampled on the day of vaccination. As DNA, the CDR3 is TGCGCCAGCAGCTTGGTGGAGGGGCGCGAGCAGTACTTC. Amino acids: CASSLVEGREQYF.